What follows are 29 T cell receptor beta chains derived from one specimen sequenced in a study of blood T cell repertoires in COVID-19 (dated by TCRdb to the early 2020s). Library preparation employed the immunoSEQ multiplex PCR assay. TCRdb mirrors the immuneACCESS table, restricted to in-frame sequences. Some clones are absent from its copies; in checked studies, under half trace to an unresolved V gene, and the reason for the others is unknown. The table for this sample lists some 200,000 clones; 88% of them were counted only once. The leading ten clones occupy around 6% of the sample. The sequenced sample was peripheral blood. The receptors originated from a man in his forties with active or convalescent COVID-19.

The chain couples TRBV12-3 or TRBV12-4 to TRBJ2-3; perhaps TRBD1 as D (6 bases). The V end lost 4 bases, the J end lost 4 bases, and 9 bases lay between the germline ends. This CDR3 region has 13 residues. The CDR3 is CASSSGTSDTQYF. The CDR3 nucleotides are TGTGCCAGCAGTTCCGGGACATCAGATACGCAGTATTTT.

The gene calls are TRBV5-6 and TRBJ1-2; perhaps TRBD1 as D (5 bases). In germline, CDR1 is SGHDT, CDR2 YYEEEE. The CDR3 runs to 14 residues. Trimming left V 0 bases short and J 6 bases short, with 12 bases between. The CDR3, as DNA: TGTGCCAGCAGCTTGGTTGGAGGGGCAGATGGCTACACCTTC. It codes for CASSLVGGADGYTF.

The chain joins TRBV19 to TRBJ2-1; tentatively, D is TRBD1 (6 bases). In germline, CDR1 is LNHDA, CDR2 SQIVND (reference sequence). This CDR3 region has 15 residues. V shed 7 bases and J shed 4 bases, with 17 bases lying between them. The CDR3 coding sequence is TGTGCCAGTATGGTGGACAGTAGAGAGTACAATGAGCAGTTCTTC. Amino acid sequence: CASMVDSREYNEQFF. The full variable domain, rest sourced from reference TRBV19 and TRBJ2-1, is DGGITQSPKYLFRKEGQNVTLSCEQNLNHDAMYWYRQDPGQGLRLIYYSQIVNDFQKGDIAEGYSVSREKKESFPLTVTSAQKNPTAFYLCASMVDSREYNEQFFGPGTRLTVL.

This clone was seen only a few times. This rearrangement joins TRBV30 to TRBJ2-7, with a weak D call TRBD2 (6 bases). CDR3 length: 14 residues. With 5 bases removed from V and 1 base from J, the gap between germline ends came to 15 bases. Germline CDR1 reads GTSNPN; CDR2 reads SVGIG (reference sequence). Written as DNA, the CDR3 is TGTGCCTGGGCAGCCGGCGGGGCTTCCTACGAGCAGTACTTC. Translated: CAWAAGGASYEQYF.

The rearrangement uses TRBV6-1 and TRBJ2-2, with D hard to call. CDR1 is MNHNS, CDR2 SASEGT, per germline. CDR3 size: 12 residues. The V gene lost 2 bases and the J gene lost 6 bases, with 4 bases spanning the gap. CDR3 nucleotide sequence: TGTGCCAGCAGTGAACAGGCCGGGGAGCTGTTTTTT. Protein: CASSEQAGELFF.

This chain uses TRBV25-1 with TRBJ2-1, with 9 positions matching TRBD1. Germline V lookup: CDR1 MGHDK, CDR2 SYGVNS. Trimming took 6 bases from V and 3 from J; bases not matched to a gene: 6. This CDR3 spans 15 amino acids. The CDR3, as DNA: TGTGCCAGCAGCGGGGACAGGGATTTCTACAATGAGCAGTTCTTC. Protein: CASSGDRDFYNEQFF. Filled out from reference TRBV25-1 and TRBJ2-1, the complete variable domain reads EADIYQTPRYLVIGTGKKITLECSQTMGHDKMYWYQQDPGMELHLIHYSYGVNSTEKGDLSSESTVSRIRTEHFPLTLESARPSHTSQYLCASSGDRDFYNEQFFGPGTRLTVL.

V and J are TRBV29-1 and TRBJ1-4; D may be TRBD1 (5 bases). The V gene lost 5 bases and the J gene lost 2 bases, with 18 bases spanning the gap. The CDR3 spans 16 residues. The germline V gene encodes CDR1 SQVTM and CDR2 ANQGSEA. DNA for the CDR3: TGCAGCGTTCTAAAAACAGGAACGACGACTAATGAAAAACTGTTTTTT. Its protein product is CSVLKTGTTTNEKLFF.

This clone was recorded only once. The genes are TRBV12-5 and TRBJ2-2; 7 positions match TRBD1. V was clipped by 5 bases and J by 2 bases; unmatched bases: 11. The CDR3 covers 17 residues. Germline CDR1 reads LGHNT; CDR2 reads FRNRAP. DNA for the CDR3: TGTGCTAGTGGTCTTACCACCGGGACAGCAAACACCGGGGAGCTGTTTTTT. Protein sequence: CASGLTTGTANTGELFF.

The chain couples TRBV21-1 to TRBJ2-5; TRBD2, as called in the table, went unchecked against the DNA. TRBV21-1 is classified as a pseudogene. CDR3 length: 21 residues. CDR3 coding DNA: TGTGCCAGCAGCAAAGCCCGGGGGCGAGAACTAGCGGGAGCGAAGGAAGAGACCCAGTACTTC. Its protein is CASSKARGRELAGAKEETQYF.

CDR3 bases: TGTGCCAGCAGTTCCTTAGACGGATTCCGGGATCAGCCCCAGCATTTT. Residues: CASSSLDGFRDQPQHF. The V and J genes are TRBV27 and TRBJ1-5; no firm D call. The germline V gene encodes CDR1 MNHEY and CDR2 SMNVEV (reference sequence). Between the trimmed V and J ends, which lost 4 bases and 5 bases, there was a span of 18 bases. The CDR3 totals 16 residues.

V and J are TRBV19 and TRBJ1-1; a possible D gene is TRBD1 (5 bases). This CDR3 region has 13 residues. Deletions cut 9 bases from V and 6 bases from J, with 17 bases between. The germline V gene has CDR1 LNHDA and CDR2 SQIVND (reference sequence). The CDR3 DNA sequence: TGTGCCAGCCAAGGGGTATTAAACTCTGAAGCTTTCTTT. Translated: CASQGVLNSEAFF.

This rearrangement joins TRBV27 to TRBJ2-7; 10 bases match TRBD1. V trimming: 5 bases; J trimming: 3 bases; junction bases outside the gene matches: 10. The CDR3 sequence is 16 residues long. Germline lookup yields CDR1 MNHEY and CDR2 SMNVEV (reference sequence). The CDR3 sequence: CASSVVGQGGIYEQYF. The DNA for the CDR3 is TGTGCCAGCAGTGTAGTTGGACAGGGGGGGATCTACGAGCAGTACTTC.

The chain joins TRBV7-8 to TRBJ1-2; D is uncertain. CDR1 is SGHVS and CDR2 is FQNEAQ in the germline V gene. The V gene lost 2 bases and the J gene lost 2 bases, with 12 bases spanning the gap. CDR3 size: 15 residues. CDR3 amino acids: CASSLRGGWNYGYTF. For the CDR3, the DNA is TGTGCCAGCAGCTTACGGGGAGGTTGGAACTATGGCTACACCTTC.

A word on this clone: At the DNA level, this CDR3 is encoded by other sequences in the same sample as well. The DNA of the CDR3 is TGTGCCAGCTCCGCCGGGACAGGGAGGACTGAAGCTTTCTTT. Protein: CASSAGTGRTEAFF. The chain employs TRBV18 and TRBJ1-1; 9 positions match TRBD1. CDR3 length: 14 residues. The germline gives CDR1 KGHSH, CDR2 LQKENI. V shed 6 bases, J shed 5 bases, and the junction held 7 bases outside the gene matches.

V usage is TRBV11-2 and J usage is TRBJ2-7; unclear D gene. Per germline, CDR1 SGHAT and CDR2 FQNNGV. The CDR3 runs to 14 residues. V dropped 1 base and J dropped 3 bases, with 10 bases sitting between them. CDR3 DNA: TGTGCCAGCAGCTTAGCTGGGCAAGACTACGAGCAGTACTTC. Translated, it gives CASSLAGQDYEQYF.

J is TRBJ1-4 and V is TRBV7-9; 7 bases align to TRBD1. The CDR3 totals 16 residues. V shed 2 bases, J shed 5 bases, and the junction held 8 bases outside the gene matches. The V gene's germline CDR1 is SEHNR and CDR2 FQNEAQ (reference sequence). The CDR3 DNA sequence: TGTGCCAGCAGCTTAATTAAGGGACAGCGCAATGAAAAACTGTTTTTT. Translation gives CASSLIKGQRNEKLFF.

The rearrangement links TRBV24-1 to TRBJ1-5; D might be TRBD1 (5 bases). The ends were cut back, 5 bases at V and 2 bases at J, with 12 bases in the middle. This CDR3 spans 15 amino acids. Germline V gene lookup returns CDR1 KGHDR and CDR2 SFDVKD. The chain's CDR3 is CATSGGDGGNQPQHF. DNA of the CDR3: TGTGCCACCAGTGGGGGGGACGGTGGCAATCAGCCCCAGCATTTT.

The V and J genes are TRBV19 and TRBJ2-3, with 8 bases identical to TRBD1. Germline V gene sequence: CDR1 LNHDA, CDR2 SQIVND (reference sequence). There are 15 residues in the CDR3. Trimming took 4 bases from V and 5 from J; bases not matched to a gene: 8. The CDR3 DNA follows: TGTGCCAGTAGTAGAGGACAGGGAGGTATAGATACGCAGTATTTT. Its translation is CASSRGQGGIDTQYF.

The chain recombines TRBV30 with TRBJ2-7; D perhaps matches TRBD1 (6 bases). Germline V gives CDR1 GTSNPN, CDR2 SVGIG (reference sequence). The V end was cut by 1 base, the J end by 5 bases, with 9 bases between. The CDR3 is 12 amino acids. The CDR3 region has the DNA TGTGCCTGGAGTGCACAGGGCCACGAGCAGTACTTC. Residues: CAWSAQGHEQYF.

V gene TRBV6-5 combines with J gene TRBJ2-7; D is possibly TRBD2 (6 bases). The germline V gene has CDR1 MNHEY and CDR2 SVGAGI. The V gene lost 5 bases and the J gene lost 3 bases, with 14 bases spanning the gap. The CDR3 has 14 residues. The CDR3 spells CASSPPLGGYEQYF. CDR3 coding DNA: TGTGCCAGCAGTCCCCCCTTGGGGGGCTACGAGCAGTACTTC.

The chain recombines TRBV2 with TRBJ1-2, with D possibly being TRBD1 (5 bases). CDR3 length: 13 amino acids. Germline CDR1 is SNHLY and CDR2 is FYNNEI. Trimming removed 8 bases at V and 2 bases at J, with 12 bases between. The CDR3 DNA reads TGTGCCAGCGGTAACCCAGGGAACTATGGCTACACCTTC. Protein product: CASGNPGNYGYTF.

The rearrangement joins TRBV19 to TRBJ2-7; 7 positions match TRBD1. CDR1 and CDR2 from the germline V gene are LNHDA and SQIVND (reference sequence). CDR3 length: 14 residues. Germline trimming cut 5 bases from V and 7 bases from J; bases unmatched to any gene: 11. The CDR3 sequence: CASSATGPVGEQYF. The CDR3 nucleotides read TGTGCCAGTAGTGCGACAGGGCCGGTGGGGGAGCAGTACTTC.

This clone was counted once. CDR3 sequence reads: CASSRRGTGELFF. DNA for the CDR3: TGTGCCAGCAGCCGCAGGGGCACCGGGGAGCTGTTTTTT. The chain uses TRBV14 and TRBJ2-2; maybe TRBD1 (6 bases). The CDR3 has 13 residues. CDR1 is SGHDN and CDR2 is FVKESK in the germline V gene. V was pared by 4 bases and J by 4 bases, with 7 bases between.

V and J are TRBV5-1 and TRBJ2-7, with TRBD1 matching 10 bases. V lost 7 bases, J lost 1 base, and 2 bases stayed unmatched. Germline CDR1 reads SGHRS; CDR2 reads YFSETQ. The CDR3 is 13 residues long. In DNA form, the CDR3 reads TGCGCCAGCGGGACAGGGGATTCCTACGAGCAGTACTTC. Protein product: CASGTGDSYEQYF.

The CDR3 reads CASMRGQENTEAFF. In nucleotides, the CDR3 is TGTGCCAGCATGAGGGGGCAGGAGAACACTGAAGCTTTCTTT. The chain has TRBV6-5 and TRBJ1-1, with 7 bases that match TRBD1. This CDR3 is 14 amino acids long. Losses at the gene ends were 7 bases for V and 1 base for J; bases not matched to a gene: 6. The germline CDR1 and CDR2 sequences are MNHEY and SVGAGI.

This chain uses TRBV6-6 with TRBJ1-1; D call uncertain. This CDR3 spans 16 amino acids. Germline V gene sequence: CDR1 MNHNY, CDR2 SVGAGI (reference sequence). V was cut by 2 bases and J by 5 bases, with 18 bases left in between. DNA for the CDR3: TGTGCCAGCAGTTACACCCCTGCGGGTCGGGAAACTGAAGCTTTCTTT. It yields the protein CASSYTPAGRETEAFF.

The chain uses TRBV4-3 and TRBJ1-6, with 7 bases that match TRBD1. CDR1 is LGHNA and CDR2 is YSLEER in the germline V gene. The CDR3 sequence is 16 residues long. V lost 0 bases, J lost 6 bases, and 5 bases stayed unmatched. The CDR3 bases are TGCGCCAGCAGCCAAGATAGGCAGGGGGTTAATTCACCCCTCCACTTT. Encoded protein: CASSQDRQGVNSPLHF.

The chain carries TRBV28 and TRBJ2-5; TRBD1 is a possible D gene (5 bases). Deletions cut 9 bases from V and 6 bases from J, with 14 bases between. Germline lookup yields CDR1 MDHEN and CDR2 SYDVKM. CDR3 size: 12 residues. The CDR3 DNA follows: TGTGCCAGTTTGGGGCAGGGTAAGACCCAGTACTTC. Its protein product is CASLGQGKTQYF.

The sample holds one count of this clone. This chain connects TRBV5-1 to TRBJ1-2; the D gene is possibly TRBD1 (5 bases). The germline gives CDR1 SGHRS, CDR2 YFSETQ. This CDR3 has 13 residues. Trimming cost V 4 bases and J 5 bases, with 12 bases left between them. The CDR3 spells CASSPGLTYGYTF. The CDR3 coding sequence is TGCGCCAGCAGCCCGGGACTGACATATGGCTACACCTTC.